The 16 T cell receptor beta chains below all came from one sample that was sequenced in a study of cytomegalovirus exposure and HLA in healthy donors. 13 Jbeta primers and 60 Vbeta primers were used for the PCR. Assay used: immunoSEQ multiplex PCR; TCRdb lists only in-frame clones, some missing. Among more than 95,000 clones, just under 80% were seen once, and the ten largest hold around 5.1%. The specimen sequenced was PBMCs. The source is a male donor in good health and CMV-seronegative.

V gene TRBV5-4 combines with J gene TRBJ2-1, with 9 bases aligning to TRBD2. From germline, CDR1 is SGHNT and CDR2 YYREEE (reference sequence). The V segment lost 2 bases and the J segment 12 bases; nucleotides outside the gene matches: 12. The CDR3 totals 15 residues. The chain's CDR3 is CASSFTGTSSGMQFF. The CDR3 nucleotides are TGTGCCAGCAGCTTTACCGGGACTAGCTCGGGGATGCAGTTCTTC.

The chain's CDR3 is CASSQDIPTAGPYEQYF. DNA of the CDR3: TGCGCCAGCAGCCAAGATATCCCAACAGCGGGCCCCTACGAGCAGTACTTC. This chain uses TRBV4-3 with TRBJ2-7, with a tentative D call TRBD2 (6 bases). This CDR3 region has 17 residues. Trimming left V 0 bases short and J 2 bases short, with 17 bases between. Germline V gene data show CDR1 as LGHNA and CDR2 as YSLEER.

The V and J genes are TRBV5-4 and TRBJ1-1; D is undetermined. Germline V gene lookup returns CDR1 SGHNT and CDR2 YYREEE (reference sequence). V was shortened by 4 bases and J by 1 base, with 14 bases between the two germline ends. The CDR3 spans 15 residues. For the CDR3, the DNA is TGTGCCAGCAGCCCTTACTCGACATCGAACACTGAAGCTTTCTTT. Amino acids: CASSPYSTSNTEAFF.

The chain joins TRBV5-1 to TRBJ2-2, with TRBD2 identical over 8 bases. From germline, CDR1 is SGHRS and CDR2 YFSETQ. Germline trimming cut 5 bases from V and 3 bases from J; bases unmatched to any gene: 15. This CDR3 contains 18 residues. The CDR3 loop is CASSQRERGIMYTGELFF. CDR3 in DNA: TGCGCCAGCAGTCAGCGGGAGAGGGGGATCATGTACACCGGGGAGCTGTTTTTT.

This clone came up once. The V gene is TRBV2, the J gene TRBJ1-2; possible D gene TRBD1, 5 bases. Germline values: CDR1 SNHLY, CDR2 FYNNEI. The CDR3 consists of 15 residues. The germline V and J ends were trimmed by 6 bases and 0 bases, with 14 bases remaining between them. CDR3 amino acids: CASRSDRETNYGYTF. The CDR3 DNA reads TGTGCCAGCAGGAGTGACAGAGAGACTAACTATGGCTACACCTTC. Filled out from reference TRBV2 and TRBJ1-2, the complete variable domain reads EPEVTQTPSHQVTQMGQEVILRCVPISNHLYFYWYRQILGQKVEFLVSFYNNEISEKSEIFDDQFSVERPDGSNFTLKIRSTKLEDSAMYFCASRSDRETNYGYTFGSGTRLTVV.

The CDR3 sequence: CASSGTSGRAGEQYF. The CDR3 region has the DNA TGTGCCAGCAGTGGGACTAGCGGGAGGGCCGGTGAGCAGTACTTC. The rearrangement joins TRBV2 to TRBJ2-5, with TRBD2 identical over 15 bases. The CDR3 extends over 15 amino acids. Per germline, CDR1 SNHLY and CDR2 FYNNEI. V lost 4 bases, J lost 11 bases, and 8 bases stayed unmatched.

The chain uses TRBV9 and TRBJ1-2; D is undetermined. The germline gives CDR1 SGDLS, CDR2 YYNGEE. Trimming removed 0 bases at V and 4 bases at J, with 16 bases between. The CDR3 consists of 16 residues. For the CDR3, the DNA is TGTGCCAGCAGCGTAGCCGATCCCGGGAACTTCTATGGCTACACCTTC. It encodes CASSVADPGNFYGYTF.

V is TRBV10-3 and J is TRBJ1-2, with TRBD1 as a possible D gene (6 bases). The CDR3 sequence is 13 residues long. Trimming cost V 7 bases and J 6 bases, with 15 bases left between them. The germline CDR1 and CDR2 sequences are ENHRY and SYGVKD. This CDR3 reads CAITEQGFNGYTF. The CDR3 DNA follows: TGTGCCATCACGGAACAGGGTTTTAATGGCTACACCTTC.

The V gene is TRBV13, the J gene TRBJ2-7, with D tentatively TRBD1 (6 bases). The CDR3 totals 12 residues. The V gene's germline CDR1 is PRHDT and CDR2 FYEKMQ (reference sequence). Trimming removed 10 bases at V and 3 bases at J, with 13 bases between. The CDR3 DNA reads TGTGCCATCAGAGGGACACGCTACGAGCAGTACTTC. Encoded protein: CAIRGTRYEQYF.

This clone was seen a handful of times. J is TRBJ2-1 and V is TRBV10-1; TRBD2 matches at 12 bases. Trimming at V came to 2 bases and at J to 7 bases, leaving 6 bases not matched to a gene. The CDR3 covers 16 residues. Germline CDR1 and CDR2: WNHNN and SYGVQD (reference sequence). CDR3 in amino acids: CASSEEGLAGPNEQFF. The CDR3 DNA reads TGCGCCAGCAGTGAGGAGGGACTAGCGGGCCCTAATGAGCAGTTCTTC.

The V gene is TRBV18, the J gene TRBJ2-1; 15 bases are a match to TRBD2. The V gene end was trimmed by 5 bases and the J gene end by 8 bases; junction bases not matched to a gene: 7. The CDR3 length is 16 residues. CDR1 is KGHSH, CDR2 LQKENI, per germline. The CDR3 is CASSSGTSGRFDEQFF. The CDR3 nucleotides are TGTGCCAGCTCATCCGGGACTAGCGGGAGGTTCGATGAGCAGTTCTTC.

V usage is TRBV28 and J usage is TRBJ2-1; 8 bases agree with TRBD2. The V and J ends lost 3 bases and 7 bases, in that order; junction bases with no gene match: 14. The CDR3 spans 17 residues. Germline lookup yields CDR1 MDHEN and CDR2 SYDVKM. The CDR3 bases are TGTGCCAGCAGTTTGCGGATTGGACGGGCGGGAGGTAATGAGCAGTTCTTC. It encodes CASSLRIGRAGGNEQFF.

In regard to this clone: The same CDR3 arises from other DNA sequences in this sample as well. The genes are TRBV19 and TRBJ1-1; the match to TRBD1 covers 9 bases. This CDR3 has 14 amino acids. After removal of 5 bases from V and 5 bases from J, the junction contained 6 bases not matched to a gene. Looked up from germline, CDR1 is LNHDA and CDR2 is SQIVND (reference sequence). CDR3 loop: CASSSQGAWTEAFF. The CDR3 DNA sequence: TGTGCCAGTAGTTCACAGGGGGCATGGACTGAAGCTTTCTTT.

The chain recombines TRBV7-2 with TRBJ1-4; D perhaps matches TRBD1 (5 bases). CDR3 size: 17 residues. Trimming pared 1 base from V and 2 bases from J, leaving 14 bases between. Germline values: CDR1 SGHTA, CDR2 FQGNSA. The CDR3 sequence: CASSLVRGEGTNEKLFF. CDR3 bases: TGTGCCAGCAGCTTAGTTCGGGGGGAAGGCACTAATGAAAAACTGTTTTTT.

This clone was observed a single time. The rearrangement links TRBV7-9 to TRBJ2-1; 11 nucleotides match TRBD2. The V segment lost 5 bases and the J segment 2 bases; nucleotides outside the gene matches: 2. The germline V gene has CDR1 SEHNR and CDR2 FQNEAQ (reference sequence). The CDR3 extends over 15 amino acids. The CDR3 sequence is CASSVTSGAYNEQFF. CDR3 DNA sequence: TGTGCCAGCAGCGTGACTAGCGGGGCCTACAATGAGCAGTTCTTC.

This clone was counted a few times. This chain connects TRBV5-4 to TRBJ2-2; 7 bases fit TRBD2. Germline V lookup: CDR1 SGHNT, CDR2 YYREEE (reference sequence). The CDR3 loop spans 16 amino acids. Trimming at V came to 4 bases and at J to 6 bases, leaving 12 bases not matched to a gene. The CDR3 DNA reads as TGTGCCAGCAGCCCATCGACTAGCCTGAGTGCCGGGGAGCTGTTTTTT. Its protein is CASSPSTSLSAGELFF.